Below, 17 T cell receptor beta chains from the same sample are listed, as sequenced in a study of blood T cell repertoires in COVID-19. The data were produced by immunoSEQ multiplex PCR, yet TCRdb's version contains in-frame clones alone and is incomplete. Of more than 75,000 clones in the sample, approximately 87% were seen once. Source material: peripheral blood. The source of these receptors is a woman between 65 and 79 years old with acute or convalescent COVID-19.

V gene TRBV7-9 combines with J gene TRBJ1-3, with D unresolved. The V end lost 5 bases, the J end lost 0 bases, and 14 bases lay between the germline ends. Germline V gene lookup returns CDR1 SEHNR and CDR2 FQNEAQ (reference sequence). This CDR3 spans 16 amino acids. The CDR3 sequence is CASSPSSGLSGNTIYF. CDR3 coding DNA: TGTGCCAGCAGCCCCTCCAGCGGTCTCTCTGGAAACACCATATATTTT.

This clone was detected only a few times. The chain is built from TRBV6-5 and TRBJ2-5; the D gene is possibly TRBD1 (6 bases). V shed 5 bases and J shed 2 bases, with 15 bases lying between them. The CDR3 has 15 residues. Germline V gives CDR1 MNHEY, CDR2 SVGAGI. The CDR3 region is CASSSARGTQETQYF. The CDR3 coding sequence is TGTGCCAGCAGTAGCGCCAGGGGAACACAAGAGACCCAGTACTTC.

The rearrangement links TRBV4-2 to TRBJ1-2; TRBD1 matches 7 bases. The CDR3 covers 18 residues. V was clipped by 4 bases and J by 5 bases; unmatched bases: 19. Per the germline V gene, CDR1 is LGHNA and CDR2 is YNFKEQ. The CDR3 bases are TGTGCCAGCAGCCTCGTGCTGAGGGGGCGCGGGATAGGGTATGGCTACACCTTC. This encodes CASSLVLRGRGIGYGYTF.

This chain joins TRBV7-8 and TRBJ1-3; 8 nucleotides line up with TRBD1. The CDR3 runs 16 residues. Trimming at V came to 6 bases and at J to 2 bases, leaving 9 bases not matched to a gene. From germline, CDR1 is SGHVS and CDR2 FQNEAQ. CDR3 DNA: TGTGCCAGCAGTTCTACCAGGGGGCGCACTGGAAACACCATATATTTT. Translation gives CASSSTRGRTGNTIYF. The entire variable domain, with the rest obtained from reference TRBV7-8 and TRBJ1-3, is as follows: GAGVSQSPRYKVAKRGQDVALRCDPISGHVSLFWYQQALGQGPEFLTYFQNEAQLDKSGLPSDRFFAERPEGSVSTLKIQRTQQEDSAVYLCASSSTRGRTGNTIYFGEGSWLTVV.

This clone has a single count. The chain links TRBV11-2 to TRBJ2-7; 8 bases are a match to TRBD2. Germline CDR1 and CDR2: SGHAT and FQNNGV. With V trimmed by 5 bases and J by 2 bases, 11 bases remained unmatched. This CDR3 comprises 16 residues. CDR3 amino acids: CASSLPPGLGTYEQYV. Written as DNA, the CDR3 is TGTGCCAGCAGCCTCCCGCCGGGACTAGGTACCTACGAGCAGTACGTC.

V usage is TRBV30 and J usage is TRBJ2-2; 13 nucleotides line up with TRBD2. Looked up from germline, CDR1 is GTSNPN and CDR2 is SVGIG (reference sequence). The V gene end was trimmed by 4 bases and the J gene end by 4 bases; junction bases not matched to a gene: 12. The CDR3 has 18 residues. As DNA, the CDR3 is TGTGCCTGGACTAAAGGACTAGCGGGAGTTCGCGTCACCGGGGAGCTGTTTTTT. It is translated as CAWTKGLAGVRVTGELFF.

This rearrangement joins TRBV15 to TRBJ2-5; 10 nucleotides match TRBD2. CDR1 is LNHNV and CDR2 is YYDKDF in the germline V gene (reference sequence). The CDR3 has 20 amino acids. V dropped 0 bases and J dropped 5; count of bases not matched to a gene: 18. CDR3 sequence: CATSRDLSGRASGRLETQYF. In DNA form, the CDR3 reads TGTGCCACCAGCAGAGATCTGAGCGGGAGGGCATCGGGTAGATTGGAGACCCAGTACTTC.

The chain is built from TRBV18 and TRBJ2-7; D is undetermined. The germline gives CDR1 KGHSH, CDR2 LQKENI. The CDR3 runs to 13 residues. Trimming left V 0 bases short and J 0 bases short, with 3 bases between. CDR3 nucleotide sequence: TGTGCCAGCTCACCACCGAGCTCCTACGAGCAGTACGTC. It translates to CASSPPSSYEQYV.

This rearrangement joins TRBV6-2 or TRBV6-3 to TRBJ2-2; the match to TRBD2 covers 9 bases. Germline CDR1 MNHEY, CDR2 SVGEGT. V trimming: 6 bases; J trimming: 5 bases; junction bases outside the gene matches: 7. The CDR3 loop spans 15 amino acids. The chain's CDR3 is CASSPGLARTGELFF. DNA of the CDR3: TGTGCCAGCAGCCCGGGACTAGCTCGAACCGGGGAGCTGTTTTTT.

The chain is built from TRBV7-8 and TRBJ1-5; TRBD1 matches 7 bases. Germline lookup yields CDR1 SGHVS and CDR2 FQNEAQ. The length of the CDR3 is 16 residues. J was trimmed by 4 bases and V by 1 base; bases with no gene match: 7. CDR3 in DNA: TGTGCCAGCAGCTTAGGGCCCAAACAGGGGAATCAGCCCCAGCATTTT. Translating gives CASSLGPKQGNQPQHF.

As DNA, the CDR3 is TGTGCCAGCAGCTTGACTAGCGGGGGGGCCCGTTTCACAGATACGCAGTATTTT. Encoded protein: CASSLTSGGARFTDTQYF. V is TRBV5-4 and J is TRBJ2-3, with 13 nucleotides matching TRBD2. CDR3 length: 18 residues. Germline assignment: CDR1 SGHNT and CDR2 YYREEE (reference sequence). V was clipped by 1 base and J by 2 bases; unmatched bases: 7.

The V gene is TRBV3-1 (or the pseudogene TRBV3-2), the J gene TRBJ2-2; weak D call: TRBD2 (6 bases). The germline CDR1 and CDR2 sequences are LGHDT and YNNKEL (reference sequence). Trimming pared 2 bases from V and 7 bases from J, leaving 14 bases between. This CDR3 has 15 amino acids. The CDR3 DNA sequence: TGTGCCAGCAGCCAAAGGCGGGATAGGGGCGGGGAGCTGTTTTTT. As protein: CASSQRRDRGGELFF.

The chain has TRBV3-1 (or the pseudogene TRBV3-2) and TRBJ2-1; weak D call: TRBD2 (6 bases). CDR3 length: 13 amino acids. The germline V gene has CDR1 LGHDT and CDR2 YNNKEL (reference sequence). Trimming removed 1 base from V and 15 bases from J, with 16 bases in between. In DNA form, the CDR3 reads TGTGCCAGCAGCCAAGGTGGAGGAAGGGGACTGTTCTTC. Translated: CASSQGGGRGLFF.

V is TRBV4-3 and J is TRBJ1-2, with TRBD1 as a possible D gene (5 bases). Per germline, CDR1 LGHNA and CDR2 YSLEER. V lost 0 bases and J lost 4, with 15 bases in between. This CDR3 is 16 amino acids long. In nucleotides, the CDR3 is TGCGCCAGCAGCCAAGATCGGGGGGGACCTCTCTATGGCTACACCTTC. Its translation: CASSQDRGGPLYGYTF.

This CDR3 is CSATKLRDRDYEQYV. The CDR3 region has the DNA TGCAGCGCCACAAAGCTCCGGGACAGGGACTACGAGCAGTACGTC. The chain is built from TRBV29-1 and TRBJ2-7; 9 bases are shared with TRBD1. Germline values: CDR1 SQVTM, CDR2 ANQGSEA. V shed 7 bases, J shed 3 bases, and the junction held 13 bases outside the gene matches. This CDR3 is 15 amino acids long.

This chain links TRBV12-2 with TRBJ1-3. TRBV12-2 is a listed pseudogene. The CDR3 totals 21 residues. CDR3 in amino acids: CASRLPSEINARGSSGNTIYF. As DNA, the CDR3 is TGTGCAAGTCGCTTACCTAGCGAGATCAATGCCCGTGGCAGCTCTGGAAACACCATATATTTT.

This clone was picked up one time. The chain combines TRBV6-2 or TRBV6-3 with TRBJ2-3; D is uncertain. The CDR3 sequence is 15 residues long. V dropped 5 bases and J dropped 0 bases, with 12 bases sitting between them. CDR1 is MNHEY, CDR2 SVGEGT, per germline. The CDR3 is CASSHQRRSTDTQYF. The CDR3 DNA is TGTGCCAGCAGTCACCAGCGACGGAGCACAGATACGCAGTATTTT.